This note documents a single T cell receptor beta chain sequence. In the authors' workflow: Amplification of reference gene primers provided the estimated nucleated cell counts. Produced via immunoSEQ multiplex PCR; TCRdb's table is partial and in-frame only. For V, J and clone size, that table is used; D and trimming come from the DNA. The sample shows some 200,000 clones, about 90% of them seen only once. This sample stems from a study of blood T cell repertoires in COVID-19. Trimming cost V 5 bases and J 6 bases, with 11 bases left between them. CDR1 and CDR2 (germline): GTSNPN, SVGIG (reference sequence). The CDR3 has 12 amino acids.

This TCR derives from a woman aged 18-29 years who had recovered from COVID-19. The chain carries TRBV30 and TRBJ2-4; a possible D gene is TRBD2 (6 bases). The material sequenced was peripheral blood. This chain's CDR3 is CAWSAGGNIQYF. The CDR3 region has the DNA TGTGCCTGGTCAGCCGGGGGAAACATTCAGTACTTC.